The 8 T cell receptor beta chains in this list originate from one sample, sequenced in a study of blood T cell repertoires in COVID-19 (dated by TCRdb to 2018 to 2020). The protocol used for the library was the immunoSEQ multiplex PCR assay. Here the immuneACCESS table is served through TCRdb, limited to in-frame sequences with V and J called. Missing clones are a known gap in these copies; in checked studies unresolved V genes cover under half, and the rest lacks a known reason. This sample gives fewer than 250,000 clones in total; roughly 85% of them show up just once. 3.6% of the sample comes from the top ten. Specimen: PBMCs or T cells enriched from blood (not recorded which). These receptors were collected from a woman between 40 and 50 years old who had been exposed to COVID-19.

The gene calls are TRBV7-2 and TRBJ1-1; 8 positions match TRBD1. Germline CDR1 SGHTA, CDR2 FQGNSA. The CDR3 runs 15 residues. The V gene end was trimmed by 2 bases and the J gene end by 2 bases; junction bases not matched to a gene: 4. The CDR3 DNA reads as TGTGCCAGCAGCTTAAGTGGACAGGGAAACACTGAAGCTTTCTTT. Its translation is CASSLSGQGNTEAFF.

On this clone itself: This same CDR3 is encoded by further DNA sequences in the sample. The rearrangement joins TRBV5-1 to TRBJ2-7; 7 bases line up with TRBD1. The V gene's germline CDR1 is SGHRS and CDR2 YFSETQ. Trimming at V came to 3 bases and at J to 3 bases, leaving 3 bases not matched to a gene. The CDR3 spans 13 residues. Here the CDR3 reads CASSSTGSYEQYF. As DNA, the CDR3 is TGCGCCAGCAGCTCGACAGGGAGCTACGAGCAGTACTTC.

A few counts support this clone. The chain combines TRBV19 with TRBJ2-1; TRBD2 matches at 14 bases. Trimming removed 5 bases from V and 7 bases from J; junction bases left unmatched: 10. The CDR3 is made up of 17 amino acids. The germline gives CDR1 LNHDA, CDR2 SQIVND (reference sequence). This chain's CDR3 is CASSLRTSGGILNEQFF. The CDR3 DNA reads as TGTGCCAGTAGTCTTAGGACTAGCGGGGGGATTCTAAATGAGCAGTTCTTC. The whole variable domain, filled in from reference TRBV19 and TRBJ2-1, reads DGGITQSPKYLFRKEGQNVTLSCEQNLNHDAMYWYRQDPGQGLRLIYYSQIVNDFQKGDIAEGYSVSREKKESFPLTVTSAQKNPTAFYLCASSLRTSGGILNEQFFGPGTRLTVL.

V and J are TRBV7-2 and TRBJ1-5, with a possible D match to TRBD1 (5 bases). The V end lost 4 bases, the J end lost 4 bases, and 11 bases lay between the germline ends. Germline lookup yields CDR1 SGHTA and CDR2 FQGNSA. The CDR3 is made up of 14 amino acids. The CDR3 bases are TGTGCCAGCAGCTCCTACAAGGGGAATCAGCCCCAGCATTTT. Translating gives CASSSYKGNQPQHF.

This clone was seen just once. V and J are TRBV3-1 (or the pseudogene TRBV3-2) and TRBJ2-7; no firm D call. The CDR3 is 13 residues long. V was clipped by 0 bases and J by 4 bases, with 7 bases between them. The germline CDR1 and CDR2 sequences are LGHDT and YNNKEL (reference sequence). This chain's CDR3 is CASSQDSGYEQYF. CDR3 coding DNA: TGTGCCAGCAGCCAAGATTCGGGTTACGAGCAGTACTTC.

This clone was found once. The chain carries TRBV5-1 and TRBJ1-2, with a tentative D call TRBD1 (5 bases). The CDR3 covers 13 residues. The ends were cut back, 0 bases at V and 6 bases at J, with 9 bases in the middle. Germline V CDR1 and CDR2: SGHRS, YFSETQ. The CDR3 coding sequence is TGCGCCAGCAGCTTGGATCGGGGGAATGGCTACACCTTC. The encoded protein is CASSLDRGNGYTF. Full variable domain (outside the CDR3, taken from reference TRBV5-1 and TRBJ1-2): KAGVTQTPRYLIKTRGQQVTLSCSPISGHRSVSWYQQTPGQGLQFLFEYFSETQRNKGNFPGRFSGRQFSNSRSEMNVSTLELGDSALYLCASSLDRGNGYTFGSGTRLTVV.

The V gene is TRBV4-3, the J gene TRBJ2-4; TRBD2 might be the D (6 bases). V lost 3 bases to trimming and J lost 0 bases, with 18 bases between them. The CDR3 is 18 amino acids. Germline V gene sequence: CDR1 LGHNA, CDR2 YSLEER. The CDR3 protein is CASSHLLRGALAKNIQYF. The CDR3 DNA sequence: TGCGCCAGCAGCCATCTCCTTCGCGGGGCACTAGCCAAAAACATTCAGTACTTC.

This chain links TRBV6-6 with TRBJ2-6, with 13 bases identical to TRBD2. V was pared by 5 bases and J by 4 bases, with 14 bases of the junction left unmatched. From germline, CDR1 is MNHNY and CDR2 SVGAGI (reference sequence). The CDR3 consists of 20 residues. The CDR3 reads CASSPRLAGGPIVGANVLTF. CDR3 DNA: TGTGCCAGCAGTCCCAGACTAGCGGGGGGCCCGATAGTCGGGGCCAACGTCCTGACTTTC.